These T cell receptor beta chains were read from a single sample in a study of CD8+CD57+ T cells in acquired aplastic anemia. TCRdb redid the calling of the reads with MiXCR, one entry per CDR3 protein. Altogether 150,000 to 200,000 distinct CDR3 sequences are present, roughly 40% being singletons, with the ten largest covering 1.1%. Input material: sorted CD4+, CD8+, or CD8+CD57+ T cells (not recorded which) from PBMCs. Receptors were obtained from a human donor in good health. Each CDR3 is given with its conserved first and last residue. The D gene is left open where the match is weak. For some rows the clone size is stated as once, few or many, or as a class when expanded; others skip it.

V gene: TRBV10-3
J gene: TRBJ1-3
D gene: -
clone size: many
CDR3 protein: CANSPGNTIYF
CDR3 DNA: TGTGCCAACTCTCCTGGAAACACCATATATTTT

V gene: TRBV7-3
J gene: TRBJ2-1
D gene: TRBD2
clone size: many
CDR3 protein: CASSLGASGNNEQFF
CDR3 DNA: TGTGCCAGCAGCTTAGGGGCTAGCGGGAACAATGAGCAGTTCTTC

V gene: TRBV6-2/TRBV6-3
J gene: TRBJ1-1
D gene: -
clone size: many
CDR3 protein: CASSYRQGRTNTEAFF
CDR3 DNA: TGTGCCAGCAGTTACCGGCAGGGACGAACGAACACTGAAGCTTTCTTT

V gene: TRBV30
J gene: TRBJ1-5
D gene: -
clone size: few
CDR3 protein: CAWGWEGRNQPQHF
CDR3 DNA: TGTGCCTGGGGCTGGGAGGGTAGAAATCAGCCCCAGCATTTT

V gene: TRBV7-9
J gene: TRBJ2-7
D gene: -
clone size: -
CDR3 protein: CASSPYLGGTYEQYF
CDR3 DNA: TGTGCCAGCAGCCCCTATTTGGGGGGTACCTACGAGCAGTACTTC

V gene: TRBV7-2
J gene: TRBJ2-2
D gene: TRBD2
clone size: -
CDR3 protein: CASSLALPLAGVRAGELFF
CDR3 DNA: TGTGCCAGCAGCTTAGCCCTGCCTCTAGCGGGAGTTCGCGCCGGGGAGCTGTTTTTT

V gene: TRBV11-2
J gene: TRBJ2-3
D gene: -
clone size: few
CDR3 protein: CASGLDSGLTDTQYF
CDR3 DNA: TGTGCCAGCGGCTTAGATAGCGGACTCACAGATACGCAGTATTTT

V gene: TRBV27
J gene: TRBJ2-1
D gene: -
clone size: -
CDR3 protein: CAAVWQYNEQFF
CDR3 DNA: TGTGCAGCAGTTTGGCAGTACAATGAGCAGTTCTTC

V gene: TRBV15
J gene: TRBJ1-5
D gene: -
clone size: many
CDR3 protein: CATSRGSQGWVQPQHF
CDR3 DNA: TGTGCCACCAGCAGAGGGTCCCAGGGTTGGGTTCAGCCCCAGCATTTT

V gene: TRBV5-1
J gene: TRBJ1-2
D gene: -
clone size: many
CDR3 protein: CASSLRDINYGYTF
CDR3 DNA: TGCGCCAGCAGCTTGCGGGACATCAACTATGGCTACACCTTC

V gene: TRBV19
J gene: TRBJ2-3
D gene: -
clone size: -
CDR3 protein: CASIRWNTDTQYF
CDR3 DNA: TGTGCCAGTATCCGGTGGAACACAGATACGCAGTATTTT

V gene: TRBV5-4
J gene: TRBJ1-5
D gene: -
clone size: -
CDR3 protein: CASNLGGNSNQPQHF
CDR3 DNA: TGTGCCAGCAACTTAGGAGGGAATAGCAATCAGCCCCAGCATTTT

V gene: TRBV15
J gene: TRBJ1-5
D gene: -
clone size: medium-sized
CDR3 protein: CATSRGGEQPQHF
CDR3 DNA: TGTGCCACCAGCAGAGGGGGCGAACAGCCCCAGCATTTT

V gene: TRBV6-5
J gene: TRBJ1-1
D gene: TRBD1
clone size: few
CDR3 protein: CASTQDRNKNTEAFF
CDR3 DNA: TGTGCCAGTACCCAGGACAGGAACAAAAACACTGAAGCTTTCTTT

V gene: TRBV24-1
J gene: TRBJ2-7
D gene: -
clone size: few
CDR3 protein: CAISESPGHEQYF
CDR3 DNA: TGTGCCATCAGTGAGTCTCCTGGGCACGAGCAGTACTTC

V gene: TRBV27
J gene: TRBJ2-3
D gene: -
clone size: -
CDR3 protein: CASSLEGNTQYF
CDR3 DNA: TGTGCCAGCAGTTTGGAAGGAAATACGCAGTATTTT

V gene: TRBV7-8
J gene: TRBJ2-7
D gene: -
clone size: many
CDR3 protein: CASSLRVQGFDEQYF
CDR3 DNA: TGTGCCAGCAGCTTAAGGGTTCAGGGGTTCGACGAGCAGTACTTC

V gene: TRBV29-1
J gene: TRBJ1-2
D gene: TRBD1
clone size: few
CDR3 protein: CSVSGGDGYTF
CDR3 DNA: TGCAGCGTGTCAGGGGGCGATGGCTACACCTTC

V gene: TRBV4-2
J gene: TRBJ1-2
D gene: -
clone size: many
CDR3 protein: CASSQDVRGYTF
CDR3 DNA: TGTGCCAGCAGCCAAGATGTTCGGGGCTACACCTTC

V gene: TRBV5-4
J gene: TRBJ2-7
D gene: -
clone size: -
CDR3 protein: CASSSEGEGPKGYEQYF
CDR3 DNA: TGTGCCAGCAGCTCAGAGGGGGAGGGCCCCAAGGGCTACGAGCAGTACTTC

V gene: TRBV14
J gene: TRBJ2-1
D gene: -
clone size: many
CDR3 protein: CASSQTGYNEQFF
CDR3 DNA: TGTGCCAGCAGCCAAACAGGCTACAATGAGCAGTTCTTC

V gene: TRBV29-1
J gene: TRBJ2-7
D gene: TRBD1
clone size: many
CDR3 protein: CSVLETGGNEQYF
CDR3 DNA: TGCAGCGTCCTCGAGACAGGGGGCAACGAGCAGTACTTC

V gene: TRBV2
J gene: TRBJ1-6
D gene: -
clone size: -
CDR3 protein: CASSLREGDSPLHF
CDR3 DNA: TGTGCCAGCAGCCTAAGGGAGGGTGACTCACCCCTCCACTTT

V gene: TRBV5-1
J gene: TRBJ2-3
D gene: TRBD2
clone size: many
CDR3 protein: CASSLGTSGSTDTQYF
CDR3 DNA: TGCGCCAGCAGCTTGGGGACTAGCGGGAGTACAGATACGCAGTATTTT

V gene: TRBV15
J gene: TRBJ1-1
D gene: -
clone size: -
CDR3 protein: CATSEGRSTEAFF
CDR3 DNA: TGTGCCACCAGCGAAGGCAGGTCCACTGAAGCTTTCTTT

V gene: TRBV3-1
J gene: TRBJ2-7
D gene: -
clone size: many
CDR3 protein: CASSQFSYEQYF
CDR3 DNA: TGTGCCAGCAGCCAGTTCTCCTACGAGCAGTACTTC

V gene: TRBV12-3/TRBV12-4
J gene: TRBJ1-4
D gene: -
clone size: many
CDR3 protein: CASSFFGATNEKLFF
CDR3 DNA: TGTGCCAGCAGTTTCTTTGGAGCAACTAATGAAAAACTGTTTTTT

V gene: TRBV5-4
J gene: TRBJ2-1
D gene: TRBD2
clone size: many
CDR3 protein: CASIRGGNEQFF
CDR3 DNA: TGTGCCAGCATACGGGGGGGTAATGAGCAGTTCTTC

V gene: TRBV25-1
J gene: TRBJ1-6
D gene: -
clone size: few
CDR3 protein: CASSESPVGSGSPLHF
CDR3 DNA: TGTGCCAGCAGTGAATCGCCGGTGGGCTCGGGGTCACCCCTCCACTTT

V gene: TRBV2
J gene: TRBJ1-6
D gene: -
clone size: -
CDR3 protein: CASTVGSSPLHF
CDR3 DNA: TGTGCCAGCACTGTCGGGAGTTCACCCCTCCACTTT

V gene: TRBV20-1
J gene: TRBJ2-7
D gene: TRBD1
clone size: many
CDR3 protein: CSAESRQGINEQYF
CDR3 DNA: TGCAGTGCTGAGTCGAGACAGGGGATCAACGAGCAGTACTTC